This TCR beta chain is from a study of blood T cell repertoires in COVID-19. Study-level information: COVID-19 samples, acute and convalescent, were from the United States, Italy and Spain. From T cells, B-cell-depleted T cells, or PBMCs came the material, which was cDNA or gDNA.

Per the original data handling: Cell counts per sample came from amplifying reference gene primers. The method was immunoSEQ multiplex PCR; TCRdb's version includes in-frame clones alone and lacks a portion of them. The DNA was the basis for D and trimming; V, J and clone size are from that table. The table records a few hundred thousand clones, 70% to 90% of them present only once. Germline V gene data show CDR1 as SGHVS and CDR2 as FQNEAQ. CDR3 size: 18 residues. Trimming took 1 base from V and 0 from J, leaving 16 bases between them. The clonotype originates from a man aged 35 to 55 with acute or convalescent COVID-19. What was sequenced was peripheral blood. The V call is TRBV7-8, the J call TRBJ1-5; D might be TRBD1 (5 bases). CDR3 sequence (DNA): TGTGCCAGCAGCTTAGTTAGAGACAGCCGGTATAGCAATCAGCCCCAGCATTTT. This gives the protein CASSLVRDSRYSNQPQHF.